This TCR beta chain derives from a study of blood T cell repertoires in COVID-19. Whole-study context: Sources were T cells, B-cell-depleted T cells, or PBMCs; the material itself was cDNA or gDNA.

In the study's own analysis: The authors estimated nucleated cell counts from reference gene primer amplification. Assay: immunoSEQ multiplex PCR; the TCRdb copy retains only in-frame clones and omits some. Clonal size and the V and J genes are those of that table, whereas D and trimming came from the DNA. This sample has approximately 200,000 clones, with 81% found just once. The participants were between about 18 and 100 years old and came from under 25 US areas. The study assigned cohorts using participant-reported clinical history. Trimming pared 6 bases from V and 2 bases from J, leaving 12 bases between. Germline-derived CDR1 and CDR2 are SGHTA and FQGTGA. This CDR3 is built from 14 residues.

The source of this sequence is a man aged 35-49 years who had recovered from COVID-19. The J gene is TRBJ2-3, the V gene TRBV7-3; D unresolved. Sequencing was done on a sample of PBMCs or T cells enriched from blood (not recorded which). CDR3 bases: TGTGCCAGCAGTCCACTCGAGTCCACAGATACGCAGTATTTT. Amino acid sequence: CASSPLESTDTQYF.